One and the same sample provided the 22 T cell receptor beta chains below, sequenced in a study of identical twins. MiXCR, run by TCRdb on the 5' RACE reads, gives a single entry per CDR3 protein. The sample records 500,000 to 650,000 distinct CDR3 sequences, about 7.1% being singletons. This same sample was also part of a study on yellow fever vaccine responses in identical twins.

Sequencing was done on a sample of PBMCs. These receptors were obtained from a woman younger than 30 in good health.

This chain uses TRBV11-2 with TRBJ2-1; D possibly corresponds to TRBD2 (5 bases). Trimming cost V 0 bases and J 6 bases, with 12 bases left between them. The germline gives CDR1 SGHAT, CDR2 FQNNGV. The CDR3 is made up of 15 amino acids. CDR3 nucleotides: TGTGCCAGCAGCTTAGATCTACTAGGTGGCAATGAGCAGTTCTTC. Its protein product is CASSLDLLGGNEQFF.

This rearrangement joins TRBV12-3 or TRBV12-4 to TRBJ2-7; D unclear. This CDR3 region has 16 residues. Deletions cut 3 bases from V and 2 bases from J, with 17 bases between. The CDR3 protein is CASSFDATGIAYEQYF. The CDR3 DNA follows: TGTGCCAGCAGTTTTGATGCTACGGGTATAGCCTACGAGCAGTACTTC.

Comments on this clonotype: A much larger clone differs by one base, so this may be a read error. The J gene is TRBJ1-1, the V gene TRBV3-1; no definite D call. Germline CDR1 and CDR2: LGHDT and YNNKEL (reference sequence). Trimming removed 1 base from V and 4 bases from J, with 4 bases in between. This CDR3 spans 12 amino acids. This CDR3 reads CASSQGATEAFF. As DNA, the CDR3 is TGTGCCAGCAGCCAAGGGGCCACTGAAGCTTTCTTT.

V usage is TRBV3-1 and J usage is TRBJ2-1; 8 bases are shared with TRBD2. The germline V gene has CDR1 LGHDT and CDR2 YNNKEL (reference sequence). The trim removed 3 bases at V and 6 bases at J, leaving 7 bases unmatched. CDR3 length: 15 residues. In DNA, the CDR3 is TGTGCCAGCAGCCAGGAAGCGGGAGTCCCCAATGAGCAGTTCTTC. Protein: CASSQEAGVPNEQFF.

This clonotype has ten or more counts. V gene TRBV5-1 combines with J gene TRBJ2-2; 9 bases fit TRBD2. Germline CDR1 is SGHRS and CDR2 is YFSETQ. The CDR3 consists of 15 residues. V lost 5 bases to trimming and J lost 5 bases; unmatched junction nucleotides: 7. The CDR3 DNA reads TGCGCCAGCAGGGGTCTAACTAGCGGGACCGGGGAGCTGTTTTTT. It codes for CASRGLTSGTGELFF.

This clonotype was observed at least ten times. The genes are TRBV10-3 and TRBJ2-2; 7 bases line up with TRBD2. The junction had 9 bases not matched to a gene; V was cut back by 3 bases and J by 2 bases. The CDR3 has 17 residues. Germline V gene data show CDR1 as ENHRY and CDR2 as SYGVKD. CDR3 sequence: CAISDSPAGQNTGELFF. DNA of the CDR3: TGTGCCATCAGTGATTCCCCAGCGGGGCAAAACACCGGGGAGCTGTTTTTT.

This clonotype was detected a few times. The rearrangement links TRBV6-1 to TRBJ1-5, with 7 nucleotides matching TRBD1. CDR1 and CDR2 from the germline V gene are MNHNS and SASEGT. The CDR3 is made up of 15 amino acids. Trimming cost V 3 bases and J 3 bases; bases outside gene matches: 5. The CDR3 nucleotides read TGTGCCAGCAGTGAGACAGGGATGGTCAATCAGCCCCAGCATTTT. Translating gives CASSETGMVNQPQHF.

This chain joins TRBV6-6 and TRBJ2-6; 7 bases fit TRBD1. The CDR3 is 19 amino acids. With V trimmed by 0 bases and J by 0 bases, 8 bases remained unmatched. Germline V gene lookup returns CDR1 MNHNY and CDR2 SVGAGI (reference sequence). Here the CDR3 DNA reads TGTGCCAGCAGTTACTCGGGGGACAGTTACTCCTCTGGGGCCAACGTCCTGACTTTC. Amino acid sequence: CASSYSGDSYSSGANVLTF.

The chain links TRBV25-1 to TRBJ2-2, with D perhaps matching TRBD1 or TRBD2 (5 bases each). Deletions cut 8 bases from V and 2 bases from J, with 33 bases between. Germline assignment: CDR1 MGHDK and CDR2 SYGVNS. This CDR3 region has 21 residues. The CDR3: CASLPSVGEQRTKGNTGELFF. CDR3 bases: TGTGCCAGCCTCCCAAGCGTGGGGGAACAACGAACCAAAGGCAACACCGGGGAGCTGTTTTTT.

The V and J genes are TRBV7-6 and TRBJ2-1, with 14 bases matching TRBD2. Germline-derived CDR1 and CDR2 are SGHVS and FNYEAQ. Unmatched junction bases numbered 8, after V lost 5 bases and J lost 8 bases. The CDR3 sequence is 16 residues long. The CDR3 DNA is TGTGCCAGCAGCCCTGGACTAGCGGGAGGTAGGGATGAGCAGTTCTTC. Translating it yields CASSPGLAGGRDEQFF. Full variable domain (missing parts from reference TRBV7-6 and TRBJ2-1): GAGVSQSPRYKVTKRGQDVALRCDPISGHVSLYWYRQALGQGPEFLTYFNYEAQQDKSGLPNDRFSAERPEGSISTLTIQRTEQRDSAMYRCASSPGLAGGRDEQFFGPGTRLTVL.

This clonotype turned up a few times. The J gene is TRBJ1-1, the V gene TRBV7-2; TRBD1 agrees at 8 bases. The J segment lost 0 bases and the V segment lost 5 bases, leaving 8 bases of the junction unmatched. The V gene's germline CDR1 is SGHTA and CDR2 FQGNSA. This CDR3 region has 16 residues. CDR3 DNA sequence: TGTGCCAGCAGCACCCGGACAGGGCCATTGAACACTGAAGCTTTCTTT. As protein: CASSTRTGPLNTEAFF.

The V call is TRBV4-1, the J call TRBJ1-1; TRBD1 matches at 7 bases. V lost 3 bases, J lost 4 bases, and 5 bases stayed unmatched. The CDR3 contains 14 residues. CDR1 MGHRA and CDR2 YSYEKL come from the germline V gene. The CDR3 region is CASSHTTGATEAFF. The CDR3 DNA reads as TGCGCCAGCAGCCACACAACAGGGGCCACTGAAGCTTTCTTT.

This clonotype appeared a few times. The chain joins TRBV7-6 to TRBJ2-5; 7 nucleotides line up with TRBD1. Germline V gives CDR1 SGHVS, CDR2 FNYEAQ. This CDR3 spans 14 amino acids. J lost 5 bases, V lost 4 bases, and 7 bases had no gene match. CDR3 nucleotides: TGTGCCAGCAGCTCAGAAAGGGGGCTTGAGACCCAGTACTTC. This gives the protein CASSSERGLETQYF.

The chain is built from TRBV19 and TRBJ2-1, with D perhaps matching TRBD1 or TRBD2 (5 bases each). V was clipped by 7 bases and J by 0 bases, with 16 bases between them. CDR1 LNHDA and CDR2 SQIVND come from the germline V gene (reference sequence). CDR3 size: 16 residues. CDR3 residues: CASTPWGTSSYNEQFF. As DNA, the CDR3 is TGTGCCAGTACCCCTTGGGGGACCAGCTCCTACAATGAGCAGTTCTTC.

The rearrangement uses TRBV12-3 or TRBV12-4 and TRBJ2-1; D tentatively fits TRBD1 or TRBD2 (6 bases each). With 5 bases removed from V and 6 bases from J, the gap between germline ends came to 20 bases. The CDR3 is 16 amino acids. CDR3 nucleotide sequence: TGTGCCAGCAGTAGGGGGGCGGGATGGGCTAGCAATGAGCAGTTCTTC. Translation gives CASSRGAGWASNEQFF.

In its sample, this clonotype was seen a few times. The chain employs TRBV5-6 and TRBJ2-3; 7 bases are shared with TRBD2. The germline gives CDR1 SGHDT, CDR2 YYEEEE. Trimming at V came to 7 bases and at J to 2 bases, leaving 10 bases not matched to a gene. The CDR3 loop spans 15 amino acids. Written as DNA, the CDR3 is TGTGCCAGCTGGTTGGCTAGCGGATACACAGATACGCAGTATTTT. This codes for CASWLASGYTDTQYF.

This clonotype was seen more than once but under ten times. J is TRBJ2-2 and V is TRBV20-1, with D unclear. Germline values: CDR1 DFQATT, CDR2 SNEGSKA (reference sequence). The V and J ends lost 0 bases and 5 bases respectively, with 13 bases between them. This CDR3 comprises 15 residues. The CDR3: CSARDSSFGTGELFF. The CDR3, as DNA: TGCAGTGCTAGAGATTCGAGCTTCGGGACCGGGGAGCTGTTTTTT.

This clonotype was observed a few times. The V call is TRBV3-1, the J call TRBJ1-3; D gene uncertain. This CDR3 contains 14 residues. Trimming pared 4 bases from V and 1 base from J, leaving 8 bases between. Germline CDR1 and CDR2: LGHDT and YNNKEL (reference sequence). The CDR3 here is CASSLGVSGNTIYF. In DNA, the CDR3 is TGTGCCAGCAGCCTTGGGGTTTCTGGAAACACCATATATTTT.

As to this clonotype: The junction shows a germline mismatch at one end, possibly a read error. The J gene is TRBJ2-7, the V gene TRBV3-1; 8 bases are shared with TRBD1. The CDR3 extends over 15 amino acids. Germline CDR1 is LGHDT and CDR2 is YNNKEL (reference sequence). The CDR3 sequence is CASCQDFQGAYEQYF. For the CDR3, the DNA is TGTGCCAGCTGCCAAGATTTTCAGGGGGCGTACGAGCAGTACTTC.

In this sample, this clonotype turned up a few times. The chain has TRBV7-9 and TRBJ2-1; TRBD2 matches 9 bases. CDR3 length equals 16 residues. V lost 7 bases and J lost 2; bases outside the gene matches: 9. In germline, CDR1 is SEHNR, CDR2 FQNEAQ (reference sequence). CDR3 coding DNA: TGTGCCAGCACCCCCAGGACTAGCGACGCCTACAATGAGCAGTTCTTC. Translation gives CASTPRTSDAYNEQFF.

This clonotype was detected only a few times. The gene calls are TRBV29-1 and TRBJ2-3; D remains ambiguous. The CDR3 extends over 10 amino acids. Germline loops: CDR1 SQVTM, CDR2 ANQGSEA. Trimming left V 7 bases short and J 6 bases short, with 8 bases between. The CDR3, as DNA: TGCAGCGCTGCGTGGGATACGCAGTATTTT. It translates to CSAAWDTQYF.

The chain combines TRBV2 with TRBJ1-3; a possible D gene is TRBD1 (5 bases). The germline CDR1 and CDR2 sequences are SNHLY and FYNNEI. The CDR3 covers 14 residues. V lost 1 base and J lost 3, with 7 bases in between. The CDR3 nucleotides read TGTGCCAGCAGTGAAGGACAGATTGGAAACACCATATATTTT. It translates to CASSEGQIGNTIYF.